This T cell receptor (beta chain) was identified during a study of blood T cell repertoires in COVID-19. Study-wide context: Donors in the United States, Italy and Spain gave samples during acute or convalescent COVID-19. PBMCs, B-cell-depleted T cells, or T cells provided the cDNA or gDNA that made up the material.

In the original workflow: Counts of nucleated cells, estimated from reference gene primer amplification, were obtained. Assay used: immunoSEQ multiplex PCR; TCRdb lists only in-frame clones, some missing. V and J calls and clone size are given by that table; D and trimming were obtained from the DNA. The data hold more than 300,000 clones, with around 92% observed a single time. The CDR3 spans 15 residues. Per the germline V gene, CDR1 is SEHNR and CDR2 is FQNEAQ (reference sequence). Trimming removed 3 bases from V and 0 bases from J, with 11 bases in between. Sequenced: peripheral blood. The sequence derives from a man aged 18 to 30 who had recovered from COVID-19. The chain employs TRBV7-9 and TRBJ1-1, with D possibly TRBD1 on 6 matching bases. The CDR3 bases are TGTGCCAGCAGCTTGGGAGGGGGGGTGAACACTGAAGCTTTCTTT. Its translation: CASSLGGGVNTEAFF. Full variable domain (rest looked up from reference TRBV7-9 and TRBJ1-1): DTGVSQNPRHKITKRGQNVTFRCDPISEHNRLYWYRQTLGQGPEFLTYFQNEAQLEKSRLLSDRFSAERPKGSFSTLEIQRTEQGDSAMYLCASSLGGGVNTEAFFGQGTRLTVV.